The 9 T cell receptor beta chains listed next were all sequenced from one sample in a study of blood T cell repertoires in COVID-19. The assay was immunoSEQ multiplex PCR, and TCRdb's table has in-frame clones only and misses some. The data show tens of thousands of clones, 70% to 90% seen once. Specimen: peripheral blood. These receptors came from a man older than 75 with acute or convalescent COVID-19.

V gene TRBV23-1 combines with J gene TRBJ1-2, with 8 bases aligning to TRBD1. TRBV23-1 is labeled an ORF, and its function is uncertain. CDR3 length equals 15 residues. With V trimmed by 4 bases and J by 8 bases, 12 bases remained unmatched. The DNA for the CDR3 is TGCGCCAGCAGTCCCTCAGGGGGCCTATTGTGGGGCTACACCTTC. This gives the protein CASSPSGGLLWGYTF.

This chain joins TRBV10-3 and TRBJ2-3; TRBD1 aligns across 8 bases. This CDR3 region has 17 residues. V shed 8 bases and J 4 bases; nucleotides not matched to a gene: 17. Germline values: CDR1 ENHRY, CDR2 SYGVKD. CDR3 in amino acids: CAIGRTGKEGFADTQYF. CDR3 nucleotides: TGTGCCATCGGGAGGACAGGGAAGGAGGGTTTTGCAGATACGCAGTATTTT.

The gene calls are TRBV7-9 and TRBJ1-5, with TRBD1 matching 11 bases. Germline CDR1 is SEHNR and CDR2 is FQNEAQ (reference sequence). CDR3 length equals 15 residues. V lost 2 bases and J lost 11; bases outside the gene matches: 8. The CDR3 reads CASSLSGTGGEAQHF. The CDR3 DNA follows: TGTGCCAGCAGCTTATCCGGGACAGGGGGGGAAGCCCAGCATTTT.

The rearrangement uses TRBV5-5 and TRBJ1-2, with TRBD1 matching over 7 bases. The CDR3 is 17 amino acids. Germline assignment: CDR1 SGHKS and CDR2 YYEKEE (reference sequence). V lost 2 bases and J lost 3; bases outside the gene matches: 13. DNA for the CDR3: TGTGCCAGCAGCTTCTCTAGTGGGGACAGAGCCTACTATGGCTACACCTTC. Translation gives CASSFSSGDRAYYGYTF. The full variable domain, completed using reference TRBV5-5 and TRBJ1-2, is DAGVTQSPTHLIKTRGQQVTLRCSPISGHKSVSWYQQVLGQGPQFIFQYYEKEERGRGNFPDRFSARQFPNYSSELNVNALLLGDSALYLCASSFSSGDRAYYGYTFGSGTRLTVV.

This clone is a singleton in its sample. The chain is built from TRBV19 and TRBJ1-1, with unresolved D. The V gene's germline CDR1 is LNHDA and CDR2 SQIVND (reference sequence). V lost 3 bases and J 5 bases, leaving 10 bases between the germline ends. There are 13 residues in the CDR3. DNA for the CDR3: TGTGCCAGTAGTATGACCAGAGGGACTGAAGCTTTCTTT. Protein product: CASSMTRGTEAFF.

The rearrangement joins TRBV19 to TRBJ1-2, with 9 bases lining up with TRBD1. The length of the CDR3 is 14 residues. V gave up 5 bases and J gave up 8 bases; unmatched junction bases: 9. The germline V gene encodes CDR1 LNHDA and CDR2 SQIVND (reference sequence). The CDR3 is CASSSAGTGNGYTF. CDR3 nucleotides: TGTGCCAGTAGTTCGGCCGGGACAGGGAACGGCTACACCTTC.

CDR3 nucleotide sequence: TGCGCCAGCAGAGGACAGGGGCGATTGGATGGCTACACCTTC. The encoded protein is CASRGQGRLDGYTF. This rearrangement joins TRBV10-2 to TRBJ1-2, with 9 bases fitting TRBD1. The CDR3 totals 14 residues. The J segment lost 6 bases and the V segment lost 6 bases, leaving 8 bases of the junction unmatched. Germline loops: CDR1 WSHSY, CDR2 SAAADI.

V gene TRBV3-1 (or the pseudogene TRBV3-2) combines with J gene TRBJ2-7; D remains unclear. Trimming left V 4 bases short and J 4 bases short, with 8 bases between. The CDR3 sequence is 12 residues long. CDR1 LGHDT and CDR2 YNNKEL come from the germline V gene (reference sequence). CDR3: CASSLTRYEQYF. Written as DNA, the CDR3 is TGTGCCAGCAGCCTGACGCGGTACGAGCAGTACTTC.

V gene TRBV9 combines with J gene TRBJ1-1; D unresolved. The V end lost 0 bases, the J end lost 1 base, and 13 bases lay between the germline ends. The CDR3 loop spans 16 amino acids. Germline-derived CDR1 and CDR2 are SGDLS and YYNGEE. This CDR3 is CASSVERGTGNTEAFF. CDR3 DNA sequence: TGTGCCAGCAGCGTAGAACGGGGTACGGGGAACACTGAAGCTTTCTTT.